These T cell receptor beta chains were read from a single sample in a study of cytomegalovirus exposure and HLA in healthy donors. The assay was immunoSEQ multiplex PCR, and TCRdb's table has in-frame clones only and misses some. The sample includes about 180,000 clones, approximately 79% of them seen just once. Material: PBMCs. These receptors were collected from a woman between 35 and 50 years old in good health and CMV-seronegative. The CDR3 runs from the conserved cysteine through the conserved F or W. Each record gives: D gene, V gene, J gene, clone size, CDR3 DNA, CDR3 protein. D genes are given only for firm matches. The size field is filled for only some rows; it gives once, few, many or a size class.

d_gene: TRBD2
v_gene: TRBV7-7
j_gene: TRBJ2-1
abundance: .
CDR3nt: TGTGCTAGCAGCTCCATAGCGGGAGGTCCCTACAATGAGCAGTTCTTC
CDR3aa: CASSSIAGGPYNEQFF

d_gene: TRBD2
v_gene: TRBV11-2
j_gene: TRBJ2-1
abundance: once
CDR3nt: TGTGCCAGCAGCCTTAGACTAGCGGGAGGGCGTGAGCAGTTCTTC
CDR3aa: CASSLRLAGGREQFF

d_gene: TRBD2
v_gene: TRBV5-6
j_gene: TRBJ2-1
abundance: .
CDR3nt: TGTGCCAGCAGCTTGCTGCGCGGGGGCTACAATGAGCAGTTCTTC
CDR3aa: CASSLLRGGYNEQFF

d_gene: TRBD2
v_gene: TRBV28
j_gene: TRBJ2-7
abundance: .
CDR3nt: TGTGCCAGCAGTCCACATAGCGGGAACTCCTACGAGCAGTACTTC
CDR3aa: CASSPHSGNSYEQYF

d_gene: .
v_gene: TRBV5-1
j_gene: TRBJ2-2
abundance: .
CDR3nt: TGCGCCAGCAGCTTGAACTCGGGGAACACCGGGGAGCTGTTTTTT
CDR3aa: CASSLNSGNTGELFF

d_gene: .
v_gene: TRBV6-6
j_gene: TRBJ2-7
abundance: .
CDR3nt: TGTGCCAGCAGTTACTCGATAACAGGTGGCCCCGAGCAGTACTTC
CDR3aa: CASSYSITGGPEQYF

d_gene: TRBD1
v_gene: TRBV11-3
j_gene: TRBJ2-7
abundance: few
CDR3nt: TGTGCCAGCAGCTCCCCAGGGACAGGGGTTCCCTACGAGCAGTACTTC
CDR3aa: CASSSPGTGVPYEQYF

d_gene: .
v_gene: TRBV10-2
j_gene: TRBJ2-5
abundance: .
CDR3nt: TGCGCCAGCAGTGAGTCGGGTGGGCGGGCGAGTCAAGAGACCCAGTACTTC
CDR3aa: CASSESGGRASQETQYF

d_gene: .
v_gene: TRBV4-1
j_gene: TRBJ2-7
abundance: .
CDR3nt: TGCGCCAGCAGCCTAGGAGGCTACACCTACGAGCAGTACTTC
CDR3aa: CASSLGGYTYEQYF

d_gene: TRBD1
v_gene: TRBV19
j_gene: TRBJ2-3
abundance: .
CDR3nt: TGTGCCAGCACCCACCCGGACAGGGGCACAGATACGCAGTATTTT
CDR3aa: CASTHPDRGTDTQYF

d_gene: .
v_gene: TRBV5-1
j_gene: TRBJ1-2
abundance: .
CDR3nt: TGCGCCAGCAGCTTGGAACAGATGAATTACTATGGCTACACCTTC
CDR3aa: CASSLEQMNYYGYTF

d_gene: .
v_gene: TRBV7-2
j_gene: TRBJ1-1
abundance: .
CDR3nt: TGTGCCAGCAGCTTAGATTTAGGGAGGAACACTGAAGCTTTCTTT
CDR3aa: CASSLDLGRNTEAFF

d_gene: .
v_gene: TRBV28
j_gene: TRBJ2-7
abundance: .
CDR3nt: TGTGCCAGCAGTTTGGAGGGGCTGGTCGACGAGCAGTACTTC
CDR3aa: CASSLEGLVDEQYF